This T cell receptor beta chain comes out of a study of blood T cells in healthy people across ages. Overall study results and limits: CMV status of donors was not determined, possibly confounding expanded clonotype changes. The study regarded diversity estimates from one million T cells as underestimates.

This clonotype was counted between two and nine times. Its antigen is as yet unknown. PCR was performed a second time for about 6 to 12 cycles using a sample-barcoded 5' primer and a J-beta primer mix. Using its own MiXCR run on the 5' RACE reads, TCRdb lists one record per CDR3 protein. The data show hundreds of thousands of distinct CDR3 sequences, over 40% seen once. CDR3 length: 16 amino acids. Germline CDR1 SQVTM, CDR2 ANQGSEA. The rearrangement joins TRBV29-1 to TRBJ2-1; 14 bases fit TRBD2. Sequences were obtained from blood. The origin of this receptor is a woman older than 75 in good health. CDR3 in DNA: TGCATCACACGTGGGACTAGCGGGGGCTTCTACAATGAGCAGTTCTTC. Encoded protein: CITRGTSGGFYNEQFF.